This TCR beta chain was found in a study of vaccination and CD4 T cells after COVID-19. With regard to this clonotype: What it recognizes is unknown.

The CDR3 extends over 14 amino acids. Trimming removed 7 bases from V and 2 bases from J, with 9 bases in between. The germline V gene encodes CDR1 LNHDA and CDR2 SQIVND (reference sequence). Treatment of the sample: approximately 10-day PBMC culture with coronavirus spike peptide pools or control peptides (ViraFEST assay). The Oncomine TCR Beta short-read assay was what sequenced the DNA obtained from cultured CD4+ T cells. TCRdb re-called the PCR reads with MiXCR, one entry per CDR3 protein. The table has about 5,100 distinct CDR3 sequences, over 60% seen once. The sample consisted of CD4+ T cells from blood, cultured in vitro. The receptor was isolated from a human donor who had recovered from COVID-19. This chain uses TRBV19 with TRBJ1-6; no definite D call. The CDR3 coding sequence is TGTGCCAGTAAGGAAGGGACCTATAATTCACCCCTCCACTTT. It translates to CASKEGTYNSPLHF.